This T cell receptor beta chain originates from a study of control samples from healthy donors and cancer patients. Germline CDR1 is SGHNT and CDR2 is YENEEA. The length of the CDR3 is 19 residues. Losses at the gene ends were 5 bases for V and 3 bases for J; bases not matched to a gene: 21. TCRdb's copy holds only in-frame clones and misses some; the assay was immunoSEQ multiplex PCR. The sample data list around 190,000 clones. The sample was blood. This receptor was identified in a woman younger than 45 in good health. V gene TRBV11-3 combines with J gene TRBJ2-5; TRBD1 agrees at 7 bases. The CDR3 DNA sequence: TGTGCCAGCAGCCCCGAACTCGAGTTCGGGACAGATCAAAAAGAGACCCAGTACTTC. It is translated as CASSPELEFGTDQKETQYF.